Following are 19 T cell receptor beta chains from one sample sequenced in a study of blood T cell repertoires in COVID-19. Profiling relied on immunoSEQ multiplex PCR, and the TCRdb table lists in-frame clones only, not all of them. The sample has 250,000 to 300,000 clones; approximately 91% are singletons. Sequences were obtained from peripheral blood. The receptors come from a woman in her 30s with acute or convalescent COVID-19.

The rearrangement uses TRBV19 and TRBJ1-5; 8 bases align to TRBD1. CDR1 and CDR2 from the germline V gene are LNHDA and SQIVND (reference sequence). CDR3 length: 14 amino acids. The J segment lost 7 bases and the V segment lost 3 bases, leaving 5 bases of the junction unmatched. The CDR3, as DNA: TGTGCCAGTAGTATGCAGGGGGCTTGGCAGCCCCAGCATTTT. This gives the protein CASSMQGAWQPQHF.

The J gene is TRBJ1-6, the V gene TRBV6-5; D might be TRBD1 (6 bases). The CDR3 spans 16 residues. Trimming removed 2 bases from V and 9 bases from J, with 17 bases in between. Per the germline V gene, CDR1 is MNHEY and CDR2 is SVGAGI. The CDR3 region has the DNA TGTGCCAGCAGTTACGATCGGTGGGGGCCCAGTTCACCCCTCCACTTT. It translates to CASSYDRWGPSSPLHF.

This rearrangement joins TRBV19 to TRBJ1-1; TRBD1 might be the D (6 bases). CDR1 is LNHDA, CDR2 SQIVND, per germline (reference sequence). Trimming took 7 bases from V and 2 from J, leaving 14 bases between them. The CDR3 length is 14 residues. Written as DNA, the CDR3 is TGTGCCAGTACCCACCGGGGGGCTAACACTGAAGCTTTCTTT. Protein product: CASTHRGANTEAFF.

The CDR3 sequence: CATGGNTGELFF. The CDR3 coding sequence is TGTGCCACGGGAGGGAACACCGGGGAGCTGTTTTTT. V is TRBV2 and J is TRBJ2-2; 7 bases line up with TRBD2. Germline assignment: CDR1 SNHLY and CDR2 FYNNEI. CDR3 length: 12 amino acids. Trimming removed 10 bases from V and 1 base from J; junction bases left unmatched: 0.

The rearrangement uses TRBV23-1 and TRBJ2-3; tentative D call: TRBD2 (6 bases). TRBV23-1 is classed as an ORF, of uncertain function. V was cut by 3 bases and J by 0 bases, with 25 bases left in between. CDR3 size: 20 residues. The CDR3 here is CASSHSFGGVAEVSTDTQYF. CDR3 DNA: TGCGCCAGCAGTCATTCCTTTGGAGGGGTAGCGGAGGTGAGCACAGATACGCAGTATTTT.

V and J are TRBV7-2 and TRBJ2-1, with 10 bases matching TRBD1. V lost 5 bases, J lost 9 bases, and 7 bases stayed unmatched. Germline V gene sequence: CDR1 SGHTA, CDR2 FQGNSA. CDR3 length: 14 residues. The CDR3 DNA is TGTGCCAGCAGCATTACGACAGGGGGCTCTGAGCAGTTCTTC. Translation: CASSITTGGSEQFF.

This sequence joins TRBV7-9 and TRBJ2-7; 8 nucleotides align to TRBD1. The length of the CDR3 is 15 residues. Germline loops: CDR1 SEHNR, CDR2 FQNEAQ (reference sequence). After removal of 4 bases from V and 5 bases from J, the junction contained 10 bases not matched to a gene. CDR3 sequence: CASSSMGQVYNEQYF. The CDR3, as DNA: TGTGCCAGCAGCTCTATGGGACAGGTGTACAACGAGCAGTACTTC.

The rearrangement links TRBV19 to TRBJ1-5, with 8 bases lining up with TRBD1. The CDR3 totals 17 residues. Trimming removed 4 bases from V and 2 bases from J; junction bases left unmatched: 10. Germline CDR1 LNHDA, CDR2 SQIVND (reference sequence). DNA of the CDR3: TGTGCCAGTAGTAGGTCCACAGGGGGAAAGGGCAATCAGCCCCAGCATTTT. Translated: CASSRSTGGKGNQPQHF.

A few counts support this clone. The chain has TRBV6-1 and TRBJ1-4; D uncertain. Germline V CDR1 and CDR2: MNHNS, SASEGT. V was pared by 0 bases and J by 9 bases, with 8 bases between. This CDR3 contains 13 residues. This CDR3 is CASSEAGRQKLFF. Written as DNA, the CDR3 is TGTGCCAGCAGTGAAGCGGGGAGGCAAAAACTGTTTTTT.

The genes are TRBV10-3 and TRBJ2-5; 7 positions match TRBD1. CDR3 length: 14 residues. V gave up 0 bases and J gave up 5 bases; unmatched junction bases: 3. Germline values: CDR1 ENHRY, CDR2 SYGVKD. The CDR3 loop is CAISESTGWETQYF. The CDR3 DNA reads as TGTGCCATCAGTGAGTCGACAGGGTGGGAGACCCAGTACTTC.

The chain couples TRBV15 to TRBJ2-3; TRBD2 might be the D (6 bases). Germline V gene sequence: CDR1 LNHNV, CDR2 YYDKDF (reference sequence). The germline V and J ends were trimmed by 3 bases and 3 bases, with 13 bases remaining between them. This CDR3 is 15 amino acids long. The CDR3, as DNA: TGTGCCACCAGCAGCCCTTTTGGGGGGACAGATACGCAGTATTTT. Its protein product is CATSSPFGGTDTQYF. Drawing the rest from reference TRBV15 and TRBJ2-3, the complete variable domain is DAMVIQNPRYQVTQFGKPVTLSCSQTLNHNVMYWYQQKSSQAPKLLFHYYDKDFNNEADTPDNFQSRRPNTSFCFLDIRSPGLGDTAMYLCATSSPFGGTDTQYFGPGTRLTVL.

J is TRBJ2-7 and V is TRBV15; TRBD1 might be the D (5 bases). The CDR3 extends over 13 amino acids. Germline CDR1 is LNHNV and CDR2 is YYDKDF (reference sequence). V lost 0 bases and J 6 bases, leaving 9 bases between the germline ends. The CDR3 coding sequence is TGTGCCACCAGCAGAGAGACAGTTGGCGAGCAGTACTTC. It translates to CATSRETVGEQYF.

The chain uses TRBV7-2 and TRBJ2-7; TRBD1 matches at 10 bases. CDR3 length equals 14 residues. J gave up 3 bases and V 5 bases, and 4 bases lay outside the gene matches. The germline CDR1 and CDR2 sequences are SGHTA and FQGNSA. CDR3 sequence reads: CASSQGDRGYEQYF. The CDR3 DNA reads TGTGCCAGCAGCCAAGGGGACAGGGGCTACGAGCAGTACTTC.

J is TRBJ1-1 and V is TRBV11-3, with 8 bases identical to TRBD1. CDR3 length equals 13 residues. CDR1 SGHNT and CDR2 YENEEA come from the germline V gene. V lost 5 bases to trimming and J lost 6 bases; unmatched junction nucleotides: 5. The CDR3 here is CASSNTGGAEAFF. Here the CDR3 DNA reads TGTGCCAGCAGCAATACAGGGGGAGCTGAAGCTTTCTTT.

V gene TRBV6-5 combines with J gene TRBJ2-7; D gene uncertain. CDR3 size: 12 residues. CDR1 and CDR2 (germline): MNHEY, SVGAGI. V lost 6 bases and J 6 bases, leaving 12 bases between the germline ends. The CDR3 sequence: CASRRLRGEQYF. For the CDR3, the DNA is TGTGCCAGCAGACGATTGCGCGGCGAGCAGTACTTC.

The V gene is TRBV7-9, the J gene TRBJ2-1; 8 bases are a match to TRBD2. Germline CDR1 reads SEHNR; CDR2 reads FQNEAQ (reference sequence). The ends lost 4 bases at V and 6 bases at J; junction bases unmatched: 8. The CDR3 runs to 15 residues. The CDR3 protein is CASSSSGTRGNEQFF. CDR3 DNA sequence: TGTGCCAGCAGCTCCTCCGGGACTAGGGGCAATGAGCAGTTCTTC.

This clone was seen a handful of times. The V and J genes are TRBV24-1 and TRBJ1-1; 9 nucleotides agree with TRBD1. Germline V gives CDR1 KGHDR, CDR2 SFDVKD. Trimming at V came to 7 bases and at J to 1 base, leaving 3 bases not matched to a gene. The CDR3 length is 14 residues. The CDR3 DNA sequence: TGTGCCACCAGCGAGACAGGGGGGAACACTGAAGCTTTCTTT. Translating it yields CATSETGGNTEAFF.

The chain has TRBV27 and TRBJ1-6; perhaps TRBD1 as D (6 bases). This CDR3 comprises 15 residues. With 3 bases removed from V and 11 bases from J, the gap between germline ends came to 17 bases. Germline V CDR1 and CDR2: MNHEY, SMNVEV (reference sequence). The CDR3 sequence is CASSLRSEGGAPLHF. The CDR3 DNA reads as TGTGCCAGCAGTTTGAGGAGTGAGGGGGGGGCACCCCTCCACTTT.

The J gene is TRBJ1-6, the V gene TRBV2; 7 bases agree with TRBD1. Trimming took 6 bases from V and 9 from J; bases not matched to a gene: 11. Germline V CDR1 and CDR2: SNHLY, FYNNEI. CDR3 size: 15 residues. CDR3 DNA: TGTGCCAGCAGCGGGGACAGAGGATTCGGTTCACCCCTCCACTTT. It encodes CASSGDRGFGSPLHF.